This T cell receptor beta chain is from a study of OX40 agonist ivuxolimab in advanced cancers. The wider study: Subjects had a mean age of about 60 years, with a range of about 23 to 79; about 83% were male.

Here immunoSEQ multiplex PCR was the method, and the copy in TCRdb shows in-frame clones only, minus some. The sample records 45,000 to 50,000 clones, around 79% being singletons. The CDR3 is 15 residues long. The germline V gene encodes CDR1 ENHRY and CDR2 SYGVKD. Germline trimming cut 7 bases from V and 6 bases from J; bases unmatched to any gene: 4. The material sequenced was CD4+ or CD8+ T cells sorted from blood, taken in a trial of the OX40 agonist ivuxolimab. This chain joins TRBV10-3 and TRBJ2-1; 15 bases agree with TRBD2. This clonotype originated in an adult with an advanced solid tumor such as melanoma, head and neck, liver or kidney cancer. CDR3 sequence reads: CAITSGLAGGNEQFF. Here the CDR3 DNA reads TGTGCCATCACCTCGGGACTAGCGGGAGGCAATGAGCAGTTCTTC.